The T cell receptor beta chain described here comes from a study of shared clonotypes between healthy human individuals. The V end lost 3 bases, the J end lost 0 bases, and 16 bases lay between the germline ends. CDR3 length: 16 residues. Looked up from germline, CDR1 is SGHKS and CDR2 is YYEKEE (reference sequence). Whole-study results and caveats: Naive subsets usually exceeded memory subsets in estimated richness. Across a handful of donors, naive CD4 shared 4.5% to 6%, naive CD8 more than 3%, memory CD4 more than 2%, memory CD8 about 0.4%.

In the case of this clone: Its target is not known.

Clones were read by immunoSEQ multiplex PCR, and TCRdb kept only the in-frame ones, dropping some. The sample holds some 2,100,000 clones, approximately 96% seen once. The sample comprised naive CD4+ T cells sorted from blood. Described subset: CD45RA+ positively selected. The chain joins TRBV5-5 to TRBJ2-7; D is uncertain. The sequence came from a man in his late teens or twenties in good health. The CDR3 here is CASSWAVGLSSYEQYF. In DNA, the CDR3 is TGTGCCAGCAGCTGGGCCGTAGGGCTTTCCTCCTACGAGCAGTACTTC.